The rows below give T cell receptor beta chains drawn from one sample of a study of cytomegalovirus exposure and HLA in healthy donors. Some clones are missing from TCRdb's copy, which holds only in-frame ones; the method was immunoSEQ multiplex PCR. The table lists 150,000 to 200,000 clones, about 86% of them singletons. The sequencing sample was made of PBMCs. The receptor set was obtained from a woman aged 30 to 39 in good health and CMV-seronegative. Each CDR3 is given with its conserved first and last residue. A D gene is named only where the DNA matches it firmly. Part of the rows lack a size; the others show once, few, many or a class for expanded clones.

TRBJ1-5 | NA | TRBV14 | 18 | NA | TGTGCCAGCAGCCAAGAATTGCCGAGGGAGATTAGCAATCAGCCCCAGCATTTT | CASSQELPREISNQPQHF
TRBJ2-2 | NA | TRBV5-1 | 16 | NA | TGCGCCAGTACTCAACCGGGGTCTGGGAACACCGGGGAGCTGTTTTTT | CASTQPGSGNTGELFF
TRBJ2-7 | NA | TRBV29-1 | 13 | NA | TGCAGCGTCTCGCACAGGGAGAAACACGAGCAGTACTTC | CSVSHREKHEQYF
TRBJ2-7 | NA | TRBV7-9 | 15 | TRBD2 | TGTGCCAGCAGTTCACCGGGGGGAGACTCCTACGAGCAGTACTTC | CASSSPGGDSYEQYF
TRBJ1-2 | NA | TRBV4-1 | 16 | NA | TGCGCCAGCAGCCAAGGCTCCGGGGGGGCGGACTATGGCTACACCTTC | CASSQGSGGADYGYTF
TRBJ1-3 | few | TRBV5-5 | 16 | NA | TGTGCCAGCCTTAGTCTTCCGGCGGGGTCTGGAAACACCATATATTTT | CASLSLPAGSGNTIYF
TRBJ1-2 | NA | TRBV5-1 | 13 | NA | TGCGCCAGCAGCTTGGCAGGGTCACATGGCTACACCTTC | CASSLAGSHGYTF
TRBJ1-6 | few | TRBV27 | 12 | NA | TGTGCCAGCAGTGGTGCCTCGGGTGCCCTCCACTTT | CASSGASGALHF
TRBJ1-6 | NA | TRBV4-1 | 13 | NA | TGCGCCAGCAGCCAAGTTCTCGGTTCACCCCTCCACTTT | CASSQVLGSPLHF
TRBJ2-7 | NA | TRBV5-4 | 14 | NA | TGTGCCAGCAGCTTCGGGCAGGGGCCCGCTGAGCAGTACTTC | CASSFGQGPAEQYF
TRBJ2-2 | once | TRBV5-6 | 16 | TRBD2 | TGTGCCAGCAGCTTGCGGGTACTAGCGGGAACCGGGGAGCTGTTTTTT | CASSLRVLAGTGELFF
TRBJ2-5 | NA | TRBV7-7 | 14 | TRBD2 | TGTGCTAGCAGCCCGGGACTAGCTATGAAGACCCAGTACTTC | CASSPGLAMKTQYF
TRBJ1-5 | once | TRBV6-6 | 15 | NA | TGTGCCAGCAGTTACGCGGTTGACGGCAATCAGCCCCAGCATTTT | CASSYAVDGNQPQHF
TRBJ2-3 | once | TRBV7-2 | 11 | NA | TGTGCCAGCAGCTCAGCAGATACGCAGTATTTT | CASSSADTQYF
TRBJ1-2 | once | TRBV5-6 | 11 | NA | TGTGCCAGCAGCACAGGGTTTGGCTACACCTTC | CASSTGFGYTF
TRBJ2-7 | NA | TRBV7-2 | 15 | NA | TGTGCCAGCAGCCCCAGTCCGGACACTTCCTACGAGCAGTACTTC | CASSPSPDTSYEQYF
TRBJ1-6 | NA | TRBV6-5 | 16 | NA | TGTGCCAGCAGTTACGCTGTAAGGGGCATAGGTTCACCCCTCCACTTT | CASSYAVRGIGSPLHF
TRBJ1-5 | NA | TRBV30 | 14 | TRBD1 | TGTGCCTGGAGGACAGGGTATAGCAATCAGCCCCAGCATTTT | CAWRTGYSNQPQHF
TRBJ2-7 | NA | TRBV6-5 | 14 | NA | TGTGCCAGCAGGGGTAGCGGCAGCGCCTACGAGCAGTACTTC | CASRGSGSAYEQYF
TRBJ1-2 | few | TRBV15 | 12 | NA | TGTGCCACCAGCAGAGATCTCGTGGACTTCGGCTTC | CATSRDLVDFGF
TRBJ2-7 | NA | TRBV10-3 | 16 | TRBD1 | TGTGCCATCAGGAGCCCTACCGGGACAGGGTCCTACGAGCAGTACTTC | CAIRSPTGTGSYEQYF
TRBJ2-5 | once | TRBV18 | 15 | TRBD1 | TGTGCCAGCTCACCTGAGGGGACAGGCGGGGAGACCCAGTACTTC | CASSPEGTGGETQYF
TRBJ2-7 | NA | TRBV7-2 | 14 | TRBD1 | TGTGCCAGCAGCTTAGGAACTCAGGGGGCCGAGCAGTACTTC | CASSLGTQGAEQYF
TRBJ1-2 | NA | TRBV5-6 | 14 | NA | TGTGCCAGCAGCTTGGCCCTGGGGGCCAAGGGCTACACCTTC | CASSLALGAKGYTF
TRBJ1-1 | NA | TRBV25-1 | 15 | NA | TGTGCCAGCAGTGCAATACAGGGCCCCTTGTCTGAAGCTTTCTTT | CASSAIQGPLSEAFF
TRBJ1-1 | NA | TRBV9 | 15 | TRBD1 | TGTGCCAGCAGCGTAGTCCCAGGGGGCGTTACTGAAGCTTTCTTT | CASSVVPGGVTEAFF
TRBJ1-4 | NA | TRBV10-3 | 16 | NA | TGTGCCATCAGTGAGTCGGAGGAGAACCTTAATGAAAAACTGTTTTTT | CAISESEENLNEKLFF
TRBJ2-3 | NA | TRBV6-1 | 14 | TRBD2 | TGTGCCAGCAGTAAGCGGGGGGCCACAGATACGCAGTATTTT | CASSKRGATDTQYF
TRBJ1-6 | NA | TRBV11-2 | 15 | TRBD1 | TGTGCCAGCAGTCGAGAGACAGGGATTGGTTCACCCCTCCACTTT | CASSRETGIGSPLHF
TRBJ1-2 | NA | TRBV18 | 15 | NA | TGTGCCAGCTCACCAAGGGATTTAAGGAGGGATGGCTACACCTTC | CASSPRDLRRDGYTF
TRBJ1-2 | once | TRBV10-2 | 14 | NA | TGCGCCAGCAGTGTATACAGGGTGTCTTGGGGCTACACCTTC | CASSVYRVSWGYTF
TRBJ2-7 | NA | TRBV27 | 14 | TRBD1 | TGTGCCAGCAGTTTATGGGACAGGAGTTACGAGCAGTACTTC | CASSLWDRSYEQYF
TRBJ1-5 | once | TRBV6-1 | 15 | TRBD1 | TGTGCCAGCAGGGCTGGGACAGGGCTAGATCAGCCCCAGCATTTT | CASRAGTGLDQPQHF
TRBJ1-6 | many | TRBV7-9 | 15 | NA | TGTGCCAGCAGCCGGGGGGGGAGTCTGGGCTCACCCCTCCACTTT | CASSRGGSLGSPLHF
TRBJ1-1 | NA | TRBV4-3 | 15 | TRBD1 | TGCGCCAGCAGCCAAGGGGGACAGGGGCTTGCTGAAGCTTTCTTT | CASSQGGQGLAEAFF
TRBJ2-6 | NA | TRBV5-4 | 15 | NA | TGTGCCAGCAGCTTGGATACTACTGGGGCCAACGTCCTGACTTTC | CASSLDTTGANVLTF
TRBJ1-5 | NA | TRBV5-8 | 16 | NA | TGTGCCAGCAGCCCAAGGACAGATAAGAGCAATCAGCCCCAGCATTTT | CASSPRTDKSNQPQHF
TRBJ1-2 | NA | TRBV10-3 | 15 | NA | TGTGCCATCAGTGATACAGGGAGTCGGGCTGATGGCTACACCTTC | CAISDTGSRADGYTF
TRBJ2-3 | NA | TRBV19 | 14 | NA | TGTGCCAGTAGTAGGGGGCTTCTAATGGATACGCAGTATTTT | CASSRGLLMDTQYF
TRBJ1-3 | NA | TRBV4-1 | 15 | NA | TGCGCCAGCAGCCAAGACCCAGGGACTGGAAACACCATATATTTT | CASSQDPGTGNTIYF
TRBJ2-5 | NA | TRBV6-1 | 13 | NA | TGTGCCAGCAGGCCCGACGGGAAAGAGACCCAGTACTTC | CASRPDGKETQYF
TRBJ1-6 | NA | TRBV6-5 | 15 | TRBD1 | TGTGCCAGCAGTTCGCCGGGACAGGGCCCTTCAGCCCTCCACTTT | CASSSPGQGPSALHF
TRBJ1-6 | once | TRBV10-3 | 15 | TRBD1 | TGTGCCATCAGTGAAGGGACAGGGGGTAATTCACCCCTCCACTTT | CAISEGTGGNSPLHF
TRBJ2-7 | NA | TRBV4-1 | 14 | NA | TGCGCCAGCAGCCAAGACACAGAGTTCTACGAGCAGTACTTC | CASSQDTEFYEQYF
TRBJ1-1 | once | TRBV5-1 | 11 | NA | TGCGCCAGCAGCTACGACAGAGAAGCTTTCTTT | CASSYDREAFF
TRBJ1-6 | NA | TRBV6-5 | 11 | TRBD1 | TGTGCCAGCACCTCAGGGGGCAGACTATACTTT | CASTSGGRLYF
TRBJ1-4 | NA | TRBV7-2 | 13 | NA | TGTGCCAGCAGCACCAGGTTAGAAGAAAAACTGTTTTTT | CASSTRLEEKLFF
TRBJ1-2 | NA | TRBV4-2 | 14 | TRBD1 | TGTGCCAGCAGCGGGACAGGGGGCGACTATGGCTACACCTTC | CASSGTGGDYGYTF
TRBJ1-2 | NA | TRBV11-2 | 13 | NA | TGTGCCAGCAGCTTATCGGGGTTCTATGGCTACACCTTC | CASSLSGFYGYTF